The 19 T cell receptor beta chains given below trace back to one sample, sequenced in a study of T cells after yellow fever vaccination. Using its own MiXCR run on the 5' RACE reads, TCRdb lists one record per CDR3 protein. This sample yields hundreds of thousands of distinct CDR3 sequences, of which roughly 7.5% are seen a single time; roughly 15% belongs to the top ten. The sequencing used PBMCs, collected 35 to 50 days after the first yellow fever vaccination. These receptors were taken from a man between 18 and 29 years old who received the YFV17D yellow fever vaccine.

The V gene is TRBV5-1, the J gene TRBJ2-2, with 7 positions matching TRBD1. The CDR3 extends over 15 amino acids. Germline-derived CDR1 and CDR2 are SGHRS and YFSETQ. Trimming cost V 7 bases and J 2 bases; bases outside gene matches: 8. The CDR3 DNA is TGCGCCAGCCAACGGGGACAGTACAACACCGGGGAGCTGTTTTTT. Its translation: CASQRGQYNTGELFF.

This clonotype has at least ten counts. This chain joins TRBV24-1 and TRBJ2-3; no clear D. Germline CDR1 reads KGHDR; CDR2 reads SFDVKD. V was clipped by 2 bases and J by 4 bases, with 3 bases between them. This CDR3 has 12 amino acids. CDR3 DNA: TGTGCCACCAGTGATTATCCAGATACGCAGTATTTT. It is translated as CATSDYPDTQYF.

The chain has TRBV28 and TRBJ1-2; TRBD1 agrees at 9 bases. V shed 6 bases, J shed 12 bases, and the junction held 8 bases outside the gene matches. The CDR3 spans 12 residues. Germline lookup yields CDR1 MDHEN and CDR2 SYDVKM. The DNA of the CDR3 is TGTGCCAGCAGAGCCGGGACAGGGAGCCACACCTTC. This encodes CASRAGTGSHTF.

The genes are TRBV5-8 and TRBJ2-7; D assignment may be TRBD1 or TRBD2 (5 bases each). The CDR3 is made up of 13 amino acids. Germline V gives CDR1 SGHTS, CDR2 YDEGEE. Trimming left V 3 bases short and J 7 bases short, with 14 bases between. As DNA, the CDR3 is TGTGCCAGCAGCTCTCGGGGCACGGAAGAGCAGTACGTC. Amino acids: CASSSRGTEEQYV.

This clonotype occurred a few times. The gene calls are TRBV6-5 and TRBJ1-1; D unclear. The CDR3 contains 14 residues. V lost 2 bases to trimming and J lost 5 bases, with 12 bases between them. In germline, CDR1 is MNHEY, CDR2 SVGAGI. CDR3 amino acids: CASSYPVRFTEAFF. CDR3 sequence (DNA): TGTGCCAGCAGTTACCCCGTTAGGTTTACTGAAGCTTTCTTT.

There are a few counts of this clonotype. The chain links TRBV12-3 or TRBV12-4 to TRBJ1-2; 8 nucleotides align to TRBD1. Trimming took 6 bases from V and 1 from J; bases not matched to a gene: 10. The CDR3 totals 16 residues. The CDR3 sequence: CASSPPGQDFNYGYTF. CDR3 DNA sequence: TGTGCCAGCAGCCCTCCGGGACAGGATTTTAACTATGGCTACACCTTC.

The sample holds many counts of this clonotype. The rearrangement joins TRBV20-1 to TRBJ1-3; D ambiguous. Germline CDR1 and CDR2: DFQATT and SNEGSKA (reference sequence). Trimming took off 7 bases at V and 0 bases at J, with 7 bases between the two ends. This CDR3 spans 12 amino acids. This CDR3 reads CSVGSSGNTIYF. CDR3 coding DNA: TGCAGTGTTGGCAGCTCTGGAAACACCATATATTTT.

This clonotype was observed a few times. V gene TRBV18 combines with J gene TRBJ2-1, with D possibly TRBD2 on 6 matching bases. Trimming pared 3 bases from V and 3 bases from J, leaving 21 bases between. The germline V gene encodes CDR1 KGHSH and CDR2 LQKENI. The CDR3 is made up of 18 amino acids. In nucleotides, the CDR3 is TGTGCCAGCTCACCCACGGAGGGCCTTGGAGGTGTCTACAATGAGCAGTTCTTC. Translating gives CASSPTEGLGGVYNEQFF.

The chain carries TRBV20-1 and TRBJ2-3; 8 bases line up with TRBD2. Losses at the gene ends were 0 bases for V and 1 base for J; bases not matched to a gene: 9. The CDR3 is 17 amino acids. Per germline, CDR1 DFQATT and CDR2 SNEGSKA (reference sequence). In DNA, the CDR3 is TGCAGTGCTAGAGATCCCCCCTGGCGGGGGGGCACAGATACGCAGTATTTT. Translating gives CSARDPPWRGGTDTQYF.

CDR3 in DNA: TGTGCCACCAGCAGAGATGACAGGGTATTCGGCTACACCTTC. This encodes CATSRDDRVFGYTF. The chain uses TRBV15 and TRBJ1-2; 7 nucleotides align to TRBD1. Losses at the gene ends were 0 bases for V and 8 bases for J; bases not matched to a gene: 6. CDR3 length: 14 residues. Germline-derived CDR1 and CDR2 are LNHNV and YYDKDF (reference sequence).

This clonotype was detected only a few times. The rearrangement links TRBV7-8 to TRBJ1-3; D unresolved. The V gene lost 1 base and the J gene lost 4 bases, with 17 bases spanning the gap. The V gene's germline CDR1 is SGHVS and CDR2 FQNEAQ. The CDR3 length is 17 residues. The CDR3 region has the DNA TGTGCCAGCAGCTTAGGCAACTACCGGGTTAAAGGAAACACCATATATTTT. This codes for CASSLGNYRVKGNTIYF.

This clonotype was detected only a few times. The chain joins TRBV5-1 to TRBJ2-7, with unresolved D. CDR1 is SGHRS and CDR2 is YFSETQ in the germline V gene. The V gene lost 3 bases and the J gene lost 5 bases, with 6 bases spanning the gap. This CDR3 is built from 11 residues. The CDR3 here is CASSSYNEQYF. The CDR3 DNA is TGCGCCAGCAGCTCCTACAACGAGCAGTACTTC. The full variable domain, in which reference TRBV5-1 and TRBJ2-7 provide the parts outside the CDR3, is KAGVTQTPRYLIKTRGQQVTLSCSPISGHRSVSWYQQTPGQGLQFLFEYFSETQRNKGNFPGRFSGRQFSNSRSEMNVSTLELGDSALYLCASSSYNEQYFGPGTRLTVT.

This clonotype occurred many times. The rearrangement links TRBV10-3 to TRBJ1-1; TRBD1 is a possible D gene (5 bases). Germline CDR1 and CDR2: ENHRY and SYGVKD. The CDR3 sequence is 13 residues long. V lost 5 bases and J 1 base, leaving 8 bases between the germline ends. The DNA of the CDR3 is TGTGCCATCAGTTGGGGCGAGAACACTGAAGCTTTCTTT. Translated, it gives CAISWGENTEAFF.

The chain has TRBV28 and TRBJ2-2; D perhaps matches TRBD2 (7 bases). CDR1 is MDHEN, CDR2 SYDVKM, per germline. This CDR3 is 14 amino acids long. V lost 11 bases to trimming and J lost 5 bases, with 18 bases between them. The CDR3 is CASRGASMTGELFF. The CDR3 region has the DNA TGTGCCTCCCGGGGGGCGTCAATGACCGGGGAGCTGTTTTTT. Variable domain in full (rest from reference TRBV28 and TRBJ2-2): DVKVTQSSRYLVKRTGEKVFLECVQDMDHENMFWYRQDPGLGLRLIYFSYDVKMKEKGDIPEGYSVSREKKERFSLILESASTNQTSMYLCASRGASMTGELFFGEGSRLTVL.

The rearrangement uses TRBV7-9 and TRBJ2-7; D unresolved. The V end lost 6 bases, the J end lost 9 bases, and 15 bases lay between the germline ends. Germline V gene data show CDR1 as SEHNR and CDR2 as FQNEAQ (reference sequence). CDR3 length: 12 residues. This chain's CDR3 is CASSPLVSGQYV. CDR3 nucleotides: TGTGCCAGCAGTCCCCTCGTTTCAGGGCAGTACGTC.

The chain's CDR3 is CAWQPQGNQPQHF. DNA for the CDR3: TGTGCCTGGCAACCACAGGGAAATCAGCCCCAGCATTTT. The chain carries TRBV30 and TRBJ1-5; TRBD1 is a possible D gene (6 bases). Per germline, CDR1 GTSNPN and CDR2 SVGIG (reference sequence). The CDR3 length is 13 residues. V shed 5 bases and J shed 4 bases, with 12 bases lying between them.

A few counts support this clonotype. The chain combines TRBV7-8 with TRBJ2-5; the match to TRBD1 covers 7 bases. The V gene's germline CDR1 is SGHVS and CDR2 FQNEAQ. The length of the CDR3 is 13 residues. Trimming took 3 bases from V and 5 from J; bases not matched to a gene: 3. In DNA form, the CDR3 reads TGTGCCAGCAGCTTGGGACAGAGTGAGACCCAGTACTTC. This encodes CASSLGQSETQYF.

The chain combines TRBV5-1 with TRBJ1-3, with D possibly TRBD1 on 6 matching bases. Trimming shortened V by 5 bases and J by 0 bases, and 12 bases separated the two germline ends. Germline V gene data show CDR1 as SGHRS and CDR2 as YFSETQ. The CDR3 loop spans 15 amino acids. The chain's CDR3 is CASRWGDNSGNTIYF. For the CDR3, the DNA is TGCGCCAGCAGGTGGGGGGACAACTCTGGAAACACCATATATTTT. The full variable domain, its missing parts supplied by reference TRBV5-1 and TRBJ1-3, is KAGVTQTPRYLIKTRGQQVTLSCSPISGHRSVSWYQQTPGQGLQFLFEYFSETQRNKGNFPGRFSGRQFSNSRSEMNVSTLELGDSALYLCASRWGDNSGNTIYFGEGSWLTVV.

The chain uses TRBV6-1 and TRBJ1-3; D gene uncertain. The length of the CDR3 is 15 residues. CDR1 and CDR2 (germline): MNHNS, SASEGT. V lost 5 bases to trimming and J lost 0 bases, with 11 bases between them. CDR3 coding DNA: TGTGCCAGCAGTAGGACCCCAGGCTCTGGAAACACCATATATTTT. Encoded protein: CASSRTPGSGNTIYF.